This T cell receptor beta chain was sequenced for a study of T cell responses to AZD1222 COVID-19 vaccine. Across the study: Whether given at about 4 or about 12 weeks, second doses were pooled. Notes on the study in general: Mapped onto spike, vaccine-associated CD4 TCRs spanned it and were dominant at 160-218 and 743-854. Spike-specific TCRs gained breadth and depth after people received two AZD1222 doses.

The data were produced by immunoSEQ multiplex PCR, yet TCRdb's version contains in-frame clones alone and is incomplete. The sample has tens of thousands of clones, roughly 84% seen once. Worth noting for this clone: Its antigen remains unidentified.

V lost 0 bases to trimming and J lost 9 bases, with 12 bases between them. The length of the CDR3 is 15 residues. The germline V gene encodes CDR1 SGHDN and CDR2 FVKESK. The specimen comprised peripheral blood, sampled on day 0 of AZD1222 vaccination. The chain employs TRBV14 and TRBJ1-6, with D possibly TRBD1 on 6 matching bases. The TCR was taken from an adult in good health. Here the CDR3 reads CASSQEDSRSSPLHF. The CDR3 DNA is TGTGCCAGCAGCCAAGAGGACAGCCGTTCTTCACCCCTCCACTTT.